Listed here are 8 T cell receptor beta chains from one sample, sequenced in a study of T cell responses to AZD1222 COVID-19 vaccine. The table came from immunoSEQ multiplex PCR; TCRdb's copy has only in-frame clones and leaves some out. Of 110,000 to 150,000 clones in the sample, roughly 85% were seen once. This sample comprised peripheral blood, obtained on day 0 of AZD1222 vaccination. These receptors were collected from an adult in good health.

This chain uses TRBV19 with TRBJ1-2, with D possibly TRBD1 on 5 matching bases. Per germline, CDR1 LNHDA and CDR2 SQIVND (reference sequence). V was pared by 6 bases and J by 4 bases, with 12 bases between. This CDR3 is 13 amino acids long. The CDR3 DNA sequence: TGTGCCAGTAGAGGGACCATGGCCTATGGCTACACCTTC. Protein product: CASRGTMAYGYTF.

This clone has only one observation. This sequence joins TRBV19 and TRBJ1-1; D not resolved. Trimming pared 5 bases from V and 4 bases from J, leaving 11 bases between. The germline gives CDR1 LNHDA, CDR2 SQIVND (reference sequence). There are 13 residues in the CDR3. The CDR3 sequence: CASSAWTGTEAFF. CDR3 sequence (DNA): TGTGCCAGTAGTGCCTGGACGGGCACTGAAGCTTTCTTT.

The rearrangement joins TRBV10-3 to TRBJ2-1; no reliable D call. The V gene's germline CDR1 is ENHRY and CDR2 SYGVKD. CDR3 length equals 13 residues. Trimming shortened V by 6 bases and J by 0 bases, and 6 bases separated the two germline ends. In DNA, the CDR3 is TGTGCCATCAGGAATGGCTCCTACAATGAGCAGTTCTTC. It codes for CAIRNGSYNEQFF.

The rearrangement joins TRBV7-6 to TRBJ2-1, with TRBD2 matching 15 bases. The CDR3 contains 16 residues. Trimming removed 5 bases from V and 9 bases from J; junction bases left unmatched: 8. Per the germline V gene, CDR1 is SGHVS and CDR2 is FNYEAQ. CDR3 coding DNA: TGTGCCAGCAGCATTGGGACTAGCGGGGGGATATTTGAGCAGTTCTTC. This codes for CASSIGTSGGIFEQFF.

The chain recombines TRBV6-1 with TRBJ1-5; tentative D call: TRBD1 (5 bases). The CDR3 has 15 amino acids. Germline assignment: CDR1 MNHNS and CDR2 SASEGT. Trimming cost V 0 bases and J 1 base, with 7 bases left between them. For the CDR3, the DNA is TGTGCCAGCAGTGAAGCGGGGGTAAGCAATCAGCCCCAGCATTTT. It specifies CASSEAGVSNQPQHF.

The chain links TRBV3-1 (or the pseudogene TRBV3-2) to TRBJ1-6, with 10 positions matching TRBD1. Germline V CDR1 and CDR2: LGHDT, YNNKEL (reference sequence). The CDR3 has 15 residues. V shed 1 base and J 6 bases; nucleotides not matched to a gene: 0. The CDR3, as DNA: TGTGCCAGCAGCCAAGGGGACAGGGGTAATTCACCCCTCCACTTT. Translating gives CASSQGDRGNSPLHF.

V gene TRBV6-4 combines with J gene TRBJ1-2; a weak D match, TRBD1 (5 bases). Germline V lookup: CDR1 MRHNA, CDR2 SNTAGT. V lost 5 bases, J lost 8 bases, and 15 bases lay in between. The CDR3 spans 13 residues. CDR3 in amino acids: CASSPDSAGGYTF. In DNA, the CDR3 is TGTGCCAGCAGTCCCGACAGTGCCGGCGGCTACACCTTC.

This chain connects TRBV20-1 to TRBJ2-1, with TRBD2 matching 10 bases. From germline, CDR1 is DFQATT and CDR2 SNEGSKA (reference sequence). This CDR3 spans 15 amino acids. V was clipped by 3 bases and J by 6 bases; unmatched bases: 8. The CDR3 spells CSASPGLAYRNEQFF. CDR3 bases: TGCAGTGCTAGTCCGGGACTAGCGTATCGCAATGAGCAGTTCTTC.